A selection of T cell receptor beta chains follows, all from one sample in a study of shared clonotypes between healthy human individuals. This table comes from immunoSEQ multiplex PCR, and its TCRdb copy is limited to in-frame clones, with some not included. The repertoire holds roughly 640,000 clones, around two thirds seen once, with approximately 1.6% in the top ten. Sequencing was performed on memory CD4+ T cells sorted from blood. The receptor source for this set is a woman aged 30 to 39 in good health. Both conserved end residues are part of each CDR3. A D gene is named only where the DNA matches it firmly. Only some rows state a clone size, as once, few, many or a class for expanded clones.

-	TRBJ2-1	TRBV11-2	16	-	TGTGCCAGCAGCTTTCCGGGGAAGCCAAAAAAGGATGAGCAGTTCTTC	CASSFPGKPKKDEQFF
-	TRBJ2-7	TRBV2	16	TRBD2	TGTGCCAGCAGTGGCCGACTAGCGGGAGCCCTTTACGAGCAGTACTTC	CASSGRLAGALYEQYF
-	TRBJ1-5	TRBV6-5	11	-	TGTGCCAGCAGTTATTATCAGCCCCAGCATTTT	CASSYYQPQHF
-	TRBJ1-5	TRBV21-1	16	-	TGTGCCAGCAGCACCATGCCCCGGGCCCCTATGAGGCCCCAGCATTTT	CASSTMPRAPMRPQHF
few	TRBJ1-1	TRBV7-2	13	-	TGTGCCAGCAGCTTAGCGAGACAAGGGGAAGCTTTCTTT	CASSLARQGEAFF
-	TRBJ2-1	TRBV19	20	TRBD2	TGTGCCAGTCAGGCCCGGGGGGGACTAGCGGGATTTAAGTCCTACAATGAGCAGTTCTTC	CASQARGGLAGFKSYNEQFF
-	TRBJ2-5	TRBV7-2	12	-	TGTGCCAGCAGCTTATCTTGGGAGACCCAGTACTTC	CASSLSWETQYF
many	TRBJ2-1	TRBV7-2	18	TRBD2	TGTGCCAGCAGCTTATTGAGTAGCGGGCCGAGCTCCTACAATGAGCAGTTCTTC	CASSLLSSGPSSYNEQFF
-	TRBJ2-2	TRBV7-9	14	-	TGTGCCAGCACACGTACAGCGGACACCGGGGAGCTGTTTTTT	CASTRTADTGELFF
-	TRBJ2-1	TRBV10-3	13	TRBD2	TGTGCCTCCACCGGACTAGCAAAAGGGGAGCAGTTCTTC	CASTGLAKGEQFF
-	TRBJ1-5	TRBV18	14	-	TGTGCCAGCTCACCCGGGGCGGGCAATCAGCCCCAGCATTTT	CASSPGAGNQPQHF
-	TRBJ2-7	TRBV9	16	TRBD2	TGTGCCAGCAGCCCCCGCGGCAGCGGGAGGGAATACGAGCAGTACTTC	CASSPRGSGREYEQYF
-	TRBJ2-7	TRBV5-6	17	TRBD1	TGTGCCAGCAGCCTGGGACAGGGGTCCCCTTTTTCCTACGAGCAGTACTTC	CASSLGQGSPFSYEQYF
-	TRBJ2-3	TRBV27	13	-	TGTGCCAGCAGTTCTCACAACACAGATACGCAGTATTTT	CASSSHNTDTQYF
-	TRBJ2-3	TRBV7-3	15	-	TGTGCCAGCAGCCCCCCCGGGACCGGCACAGATACGCAGTATTTT	CASSPPGTGTDTQYF
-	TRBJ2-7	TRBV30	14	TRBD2	TGTGCCTTGACTAGCGGGAGTACCCCCTACGAGCAGTACTTC	CALTSGSTPYEQYF
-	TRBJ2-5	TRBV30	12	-	TGTGCCTATAAACGGGGGTGGGAGACCCAGTACTTC	CAYKRGWETQYF
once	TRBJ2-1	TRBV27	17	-	TGTGCCAGCAGTTTATTCCCTAGGGGGAGCTCCTACAATGAGCAGTTCTTC	CASSLFPRGSSYNEQFF
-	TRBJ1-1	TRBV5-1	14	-	TGCGCCAGCAGCGTAAGTGGGTCGGACACTGAAGCTTTCTTT	CASSVSGSDTEAFF
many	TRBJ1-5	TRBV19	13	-	TGTGCCAGTCTGGGGCGGGAGAGTCAGCCCCAGCATTTT	CASLGRESQPQHF
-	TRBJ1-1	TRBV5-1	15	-	TGCGCCAGCAGCCTACTAGGACAGCGTCACACTGAAGCTTTCTTT	CASSLLGQRHTEAFF
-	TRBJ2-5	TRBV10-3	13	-	TGTGCCATCAGTGAGCTTGGGAGAGAGACCCAGTACTTC	CAISELGRETQYF
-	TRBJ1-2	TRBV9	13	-	TGTGCCAGCAGCCCGGTGGGGTTCGGTGGCTACACCTTC	CASSPVGFGGYTF
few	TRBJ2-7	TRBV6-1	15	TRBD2	TGTGCCAGCAGTGCCGGGACTAGCCTCTCCTACGAGCAGTACTTC	CASSAGTSLSYEQYF